This TCR beta chain was sequenced during a study of T cell changes during pregnancy in multiple sclerosis. Clones were read by immunoSEQ multiplex PCR, and TCRdb kept only the in-frame ones, dropping some. This sample has about 79,000 clones, with under 95% found just once. Sequencing was performed on CD4+ T cells from peripheral blood mononuclear cells, taken in the second trimester of pregnancy. This TCR derives from a female donor with multiple sclerosis, enrolled in a pregnancy study.

The CDR3 bases are TGTGCCAGCAGTGGACAGGGAGCCGGCACCGGGGAGCTGTTTTTT. The encoded protein is CASSGQGAGTGELFF. The chain carries TRBV2 and TRBJ2-2; 7 nucleotides line up with TRBD1. There are 15 residues in the CDR3. Germline V gene sequence: CDR1 SNHLY, CDR2 FYNNEI. V gave up 4 bases and J gave up 4 bases; unmatched junction bases: 6.